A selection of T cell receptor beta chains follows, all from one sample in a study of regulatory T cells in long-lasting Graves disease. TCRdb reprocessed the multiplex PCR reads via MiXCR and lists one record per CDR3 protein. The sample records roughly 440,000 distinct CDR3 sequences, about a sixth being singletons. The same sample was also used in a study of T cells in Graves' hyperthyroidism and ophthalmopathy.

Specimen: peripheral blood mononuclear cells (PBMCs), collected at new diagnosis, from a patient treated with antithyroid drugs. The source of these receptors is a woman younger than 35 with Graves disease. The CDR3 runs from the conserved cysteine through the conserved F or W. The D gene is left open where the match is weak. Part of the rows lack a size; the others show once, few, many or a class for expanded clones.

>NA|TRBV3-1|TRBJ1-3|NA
CASEALGGNTIYF
TGTGCCAGCGAGGCCCTCGGGGGAAACACCATATATTTT
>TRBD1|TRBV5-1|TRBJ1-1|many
CASSLSGTGDTEAFF
TGCGCCAGCAGCTTGAGCGGGACAGGGGACACTGAAGCTTTCTTT
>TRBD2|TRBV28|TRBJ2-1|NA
CASRPGLAGLYNEQFF
TGTGCCAGCAGGCCAGGACTAGCGGGCCTTTACAATGAGCAGTTCTTC
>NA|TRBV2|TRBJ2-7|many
CASSRTVYEQYF
TGTGCCAGCAGCCGCACAGTCTACGAGCAGTACTTC
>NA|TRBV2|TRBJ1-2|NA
CASSEMTATYGYTF
TGTGCCAGCAGTGAAATGACAGCTACCTATGGCTACACCTTC
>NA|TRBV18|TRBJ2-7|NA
CASSFSVANEQYF
TGTGCCAGCTCATTTTCGGTGGCTAACGAGCAGTACTTC
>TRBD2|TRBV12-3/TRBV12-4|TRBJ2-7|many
CASSSSGLAGVGEQYF
TGTGCCAGCAGTTCTTCTGGGCTAGCGGGAGTAGGTGAGCAGTACTTC
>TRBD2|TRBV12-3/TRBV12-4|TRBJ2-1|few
CASSLVSGKNNEQFF
TGTGCCAGCAGTTTAGTTAGCGGGAAAAACAATGAGCAGTTCTTC
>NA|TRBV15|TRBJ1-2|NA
CATSNRETNYGYTF
TGTGCCACCAGCAACAGGGAAACGAACTATGGCTACACCTTC
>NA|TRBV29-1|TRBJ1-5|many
CSVEMGINQPQHF
TGCAGCGTTGAAATGGGGATTAATCAGCCCCAGCATTTT
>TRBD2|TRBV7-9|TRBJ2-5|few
CASSFIRRGETQYF
TGTGCCAGCAGCTTTATCCGGCGGGGGGAGACCCAGTACTTC
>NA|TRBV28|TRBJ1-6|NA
CASSSGTRSPLHF
TGTGCCAGCAGTTCCGGGACGCGCTCACCCCTCCACTTT
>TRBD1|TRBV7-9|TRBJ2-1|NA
CASSSDRGNVNEQFF
TGTGCCAGCAGCTCTGACAGGGGGAATGTCAATGAGCAGTTCTTC
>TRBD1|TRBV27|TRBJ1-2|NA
CASSLRGPSYYGYTF
TGTGCCAGCAGTTTAAGGGGGCCCTCTTACTATGGCTACACCTTC
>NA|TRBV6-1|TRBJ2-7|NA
CASSILGQGSEQYF
NA
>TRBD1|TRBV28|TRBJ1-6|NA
CASSVGRDRGIYNSPLHF
TGTGCCAGCAGTGTAGGCCGGGACAGGGGAATTTATAATTCACCCCTCCACTTT
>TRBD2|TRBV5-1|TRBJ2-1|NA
CASSTSSGAYNEQFF
TGCGCCAGCAGCACCTCTAGCGGGGCTTACAATGAGCAGTTCTTC
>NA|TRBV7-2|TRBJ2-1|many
CASSYSGTRYNEQFF
TGTGCCAGCAGCTACTCCGGGACTCGTTACAATGAGCAGTTCTTC
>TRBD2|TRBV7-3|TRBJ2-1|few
CASSPTGTSGYNEQFF
TGTGCCAGCAGCCCAACCGGGACTAGCGGATACAATGAGCAGTTCTTC
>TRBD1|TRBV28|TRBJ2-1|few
CASSLYGGRTGGSNEQFF
TGTGCCAGCAGTTTATACGGGGGCAGGACAGGGGGCTCCAATGAGCAGTTCTTC
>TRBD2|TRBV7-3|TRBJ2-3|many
CASSSRTSGRRDTQYF
TGTGCCAGCAGCTCGCGGACTAGCGGGAGACGAGATACGCAGTATTTT
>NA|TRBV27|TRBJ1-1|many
CASSLSPGLGTEAFF
TGTGCCAGCAGTTTATCCCCGGGGTTGGGCACTGAAGCTTTCTTT
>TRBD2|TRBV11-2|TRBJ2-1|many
CASSLSGTSSYNEQFF
TGTGCCAGCAGCTTATCAGGGACTAGCTCCTACAATGAGCAGTTCTTC
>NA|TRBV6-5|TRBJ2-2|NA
CASSYPTHELFF
TGTGCCAGCAGTTACCCGACGCACGAGCTGTTTTTT
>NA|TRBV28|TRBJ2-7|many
CASSFRQPGVYEQYF
TGTGCCAGCAGTTTTAGGCAACCGGGAGTATACGAGCAGTACTTC
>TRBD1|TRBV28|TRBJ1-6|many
CASSVGTGDSPLHF
TGTGCCAGCAGTGTCGGGACAGGGGATTCACCCCTCCACTTT
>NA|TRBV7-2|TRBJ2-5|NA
CASSLAGRKETQYF
TGTGCCAGCAGCTTAGCGGGGAGGAAGGAGACCCAGTACTTC
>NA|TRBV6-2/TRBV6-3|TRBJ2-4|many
CASSQRQAKNIQYF
TGTGCCAGCAGTCAACGACAGGCCAAAAACATTCAGTACTTC
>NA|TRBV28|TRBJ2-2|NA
CASMGGQMNTGELFF
TGTGCCAGCATGGGAGGCCAGATGAACACCGGGGAGCTGTTTTTT
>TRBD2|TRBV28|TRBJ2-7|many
CASSPPWVAGHEQYF
TGTGCCAGCAGTCCTCCCTGGGTAGCGGGGCACGAGCAGTACTTC
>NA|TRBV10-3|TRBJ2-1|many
CAISDGGVRGNNEQFF
TGTGCCATCAGTGACGGCGGGGTCAGGGGAAACAATGAGCAGTTCTTC
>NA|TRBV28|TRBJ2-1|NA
CASKRDETYNEQFF
TGTGCCAGCAAAAGGGACGAGACCTACAATGAGCAGTTCTTC
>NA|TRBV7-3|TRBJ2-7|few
CASSLIGGEQYF
TGTGCCAGCAGCTTAATTGGGGGCGAGCAGTACTTC
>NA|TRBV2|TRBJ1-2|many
CASSYRGRGYTF
TGTGCCAGCAGTTACCGTGGACGTGGCTACACCTTC
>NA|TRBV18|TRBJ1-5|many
CASSPGTSTSQPQHF
TGTGCCAGCTCACCCGGGACGTCCACTAGTCAGCCCCAGCATTTT
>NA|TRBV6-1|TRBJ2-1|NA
CASSPSGIRYNEQFF
TGTGCCAGCAGCCCTAGTGGGATAAGATACAATGAGCAGTTCTTC
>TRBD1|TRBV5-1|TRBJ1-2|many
CASSLAGTGDGYTF
TGCGCCAGCAGCTTGGCCGGGACAGGGGATGGCTACACCTTC
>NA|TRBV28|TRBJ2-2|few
CASGGFRELFF
TGTGCCAGCGGGGGGTTCCGGGAGCTGTTTTTT
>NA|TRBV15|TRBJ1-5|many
CATSRDASGPQHF
TGTGCCACCAGCAGAGACGCATCTGGGCCCCAGCATTTT
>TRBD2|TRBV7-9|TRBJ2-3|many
CASSRTSGSRTDTQYF
TGTGCCAGCAGCCGAACTAGCGGGAGCCGCACAGATACGCAGTATTTT
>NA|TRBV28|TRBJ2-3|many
CASSFGLGDTQYF
TGTGCCAGCAGTTTTGGTCTAGGGGATACGCAGTATTTT
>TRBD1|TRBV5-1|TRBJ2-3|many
CASSETGGQQYF
TGCGCCAGCAGCGAGACAGGGGGTCAGCAGTATTTT
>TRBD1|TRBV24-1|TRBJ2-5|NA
CATSDRGQGEGQYF
TGTGCCACCAGTGATCGGGGACAGGGCGAGGGCCAGTACTTC
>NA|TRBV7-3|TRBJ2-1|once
CASSLNRDLNEQFF
TGTGCCAGCAGCTTAAACAGGGATCTCAATGAGCAGTTCTTC
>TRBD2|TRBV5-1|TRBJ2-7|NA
CASSVGLEQSEQYF
TGTGCCAGCAGCGTAGGACTAGAACAGTCCGAGCAGTACTTC
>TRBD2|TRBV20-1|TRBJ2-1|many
CSARVTSGGLSYNEQFF
TGCAGTGCTAGAGTGACTAGCGGGGGACTTTCCTACAATGAGCAGTTCTTC
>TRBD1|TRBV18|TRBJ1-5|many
CASSWDRVNQPQHF
TGTGCCAGCTCCTGGGACAGGGTCAATCAGCCCCAGCATTTT
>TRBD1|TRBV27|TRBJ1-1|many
CASSRTGATEAFF
TGTGCCAGCAGTCGGACAGGGGCTACTGAAGCTTTCTTT
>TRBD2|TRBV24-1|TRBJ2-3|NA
CATSGLAGETDTQYF
TGTGCCACCAGTGGACTAGCGGGAGAGACAGATACGCAGTATTTT
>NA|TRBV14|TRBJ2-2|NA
CASSQYAGTNTGELFF
TGTGCCAGCAGCCAATATGCGGGAACGAACACCGGGGAGCTGTTTTTT
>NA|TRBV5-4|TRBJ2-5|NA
CASSFPGLETQYF
TGTGCCAGCAGCTTTCCAGGGCTGGAGACCCAGTACTTC
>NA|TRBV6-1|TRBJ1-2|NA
CASRKSTVVWSGYTF
TGTGCCAGCAGAAAATCCACAGTGGTTTGGAGTGGCTACACCTTC
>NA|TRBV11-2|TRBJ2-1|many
CASNLEGEQFF
TGTGCCAGCAACCTTGAAGGGGAGCAGTTCTTC
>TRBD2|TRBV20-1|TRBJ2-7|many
CSARDPSTSDSYEQYF
TGCAGTGCTAGAGACCCCTCGACTAGCGACTCCTACGAGCAGTACTTC